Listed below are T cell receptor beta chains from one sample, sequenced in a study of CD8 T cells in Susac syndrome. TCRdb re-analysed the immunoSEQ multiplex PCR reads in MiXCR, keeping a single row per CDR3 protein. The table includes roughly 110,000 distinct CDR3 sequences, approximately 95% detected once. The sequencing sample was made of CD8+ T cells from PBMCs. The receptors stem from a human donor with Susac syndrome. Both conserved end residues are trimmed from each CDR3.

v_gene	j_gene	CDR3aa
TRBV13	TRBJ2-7	ASRAPGQEDEQY
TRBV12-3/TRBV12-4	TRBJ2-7	ASSLYNYEQY
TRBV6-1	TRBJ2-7	AIHVEPGQYQSYEQY
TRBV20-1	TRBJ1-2	SARTGGANYGYT
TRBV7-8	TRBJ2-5	ASSLALIETQY
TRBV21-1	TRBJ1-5	ASSRTVTNQPQH
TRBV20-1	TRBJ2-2	SASQGSTGELF
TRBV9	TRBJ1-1	ASSVGSQGNTEAF
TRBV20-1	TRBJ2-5	SARPSAGGKETQY
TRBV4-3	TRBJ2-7	ASSQADRGPSEQY
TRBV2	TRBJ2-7	ATGDLERSYEQY
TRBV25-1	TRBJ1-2	ASSEVIGGGSEGYT
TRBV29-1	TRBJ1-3	SALSENTIY
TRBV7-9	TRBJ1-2	ASSDPGGHYGYT
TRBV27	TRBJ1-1	ASRPTGGNTEVF
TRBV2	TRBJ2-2	ASSEGRILPGELF
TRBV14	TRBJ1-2	ASSPTGTGVYGYT
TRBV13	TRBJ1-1	ASSLGRAVAF
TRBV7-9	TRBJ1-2	ASSNGPNYGYT
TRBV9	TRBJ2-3	ASSVNPYPRGGDDTQY
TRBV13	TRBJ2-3	ASSLRNTDTQY
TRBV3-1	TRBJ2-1	ASSQDPPGVEEQF
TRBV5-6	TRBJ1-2	ASSSGTDGYT
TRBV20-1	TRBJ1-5	SARNSRDTHPGQPQH
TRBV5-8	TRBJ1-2	ASSLNGLPFPGYT
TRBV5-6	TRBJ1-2	ASSLRDRANYGYT